This T cell receptor (beta chain) is drawn from a study of glioma-infiltrating T cells after dendritic cell vaccination (dated by TCRdb to about 2016). General notes on the study: A cohort of 15 glioblastoma patients from Phase I and II dendritic cell vaccination trials was included, of whom 9 were newly diagnosed and 6 had recurrent disease. Between 2003 and 2012, the patients were given dendritic cell vaccination pulsed with autologous tumor lysate. Three intradermal dendritic cell vaccine injections were administered to patients at biweekly intervals in the arm below the axilla. The vaccine consisted of monocyte-derived dendritic cells cultured about 7 days with IL-4 and GM-CSF, then pulsed overnight with autologous tumor lysate. Deep sequencing of TCR beta CDR3 regions was used to quantify tumor-infiltrating lymphocyte content and compare tumor and blood repertoires in dendritic cell-vaccinated glioblastoma patients. TCR sequencing metrics, including TIL content and tumor-blood repertoire overlap, were correlated with survival after dendritic cell vaccination. Broad study findings and their caveats: Longer time to progression and overall survival after dendritic cell vaccination were predicted by higher estimated pretreatment TIL content. No direct relationship between TCR clonality and survival was found, suggesting a diverse polyclonal response may matter. The response model built on TCR overlap across three groups was characterized as speculative, with prospective validation still needed. The cohort was small and heterogeneous, and full blood and tumor sets were available for few patients, with initial-recurrent tumor pairs available for even fewer patients.

This clone is a singleton in its sample. This clone's antigen is unknown. Per-base qualities were not stored, and no clone one base away is much larger. Using the immunoSEQ assay, TCRB CDR3 regions were amplified from approximately 1.9 micrograms of genomic DNA, or from all available DNA when less than that was on hand. Multiplex PCR used 60 forward primers for TCR V beta segments and 13 reverse primers for J beta segments. Synthetic control templates were spiked into each sample at limiting dilution to estimate reads per starting template. The Illumina HiSeq System generated 87 bp sequencing reads. The paper's processing steps were these. PCR and sequencing errors were removed by a nearest neighbor algorithm that merged closely related sequences. TCR overlap was defined as the percentage of unique tumor TCR beta sequences that were also found in the peripheral blood of the same patient. TCRdb provides this immuneACCESS table in a form limited to in-frame rearrangements. Some clones are lacking; in checked studies, under half of them reflect an unresolved V gene, and why the rest are absent is not known. That table furnishes V, J and clone size, whereas the DNA furnished D and trimming. The sample table records roughly 47,000 clones; over 75% of these occur just once. The top ten clones comprise approximately 10% of the sample.

Patients were selected for having adequate residual fresh-frozen tumor tissue and more than two years of available survival data. Molecular status otherwise varied across the glioblastoma patients, but none of them carried an isocitrate dehydrogenase mutation. PBMC were collected before vaccination, two weeks after the third vaccination, and at tumor progression when it occurred. The Qiagen DNeasy Blood extraction Kit was used to extract genomic DNA. The source material was blood, sampled before dendritic cell vaccination. The origin of this receptor is a human donor with glioblastoma.

The DNA sequence is given as TGTGCCTGGAGGAGGACAGGCCTTAGCACAGATACGCAGTATTTT. Its protein product is CAWRRTGLSTDTQYF. The V gene is TRBV30 and the J gene is TRBJ2-3, with 7 central nucleotides matching TRBD1. Sequences GTSNPN (CDR1) and SVGIG (CDR2) are obtained from the germline V gene (reference sequence). V trim: 3 bases; J trim: 0 bases; unmatched bases: 6. Spanning cysteine to phenylalanine, the CDR3 consists of 15 amino acids. CDR3 DNA is the only sequence kept; it has 45 bases, read in frame from the first base.